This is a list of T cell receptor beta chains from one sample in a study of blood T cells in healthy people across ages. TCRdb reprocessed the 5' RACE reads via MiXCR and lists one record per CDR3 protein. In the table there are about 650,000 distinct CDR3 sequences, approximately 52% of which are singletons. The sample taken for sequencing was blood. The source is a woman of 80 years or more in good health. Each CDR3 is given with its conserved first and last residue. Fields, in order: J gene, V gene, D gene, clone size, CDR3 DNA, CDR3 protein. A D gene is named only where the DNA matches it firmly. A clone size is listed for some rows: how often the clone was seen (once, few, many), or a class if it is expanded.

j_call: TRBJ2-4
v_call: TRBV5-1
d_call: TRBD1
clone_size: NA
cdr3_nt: TGCGCCAGCAGCTTGGCGCGGGCCACAGGGGACAACATTCAGTACTTC
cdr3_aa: CASSLARATGDNIQYF

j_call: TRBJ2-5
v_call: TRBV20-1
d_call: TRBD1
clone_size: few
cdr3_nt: TGCAGTCGCAAACAGGGGGAGACCCAGTACTTC
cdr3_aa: CSRKQGETQYF

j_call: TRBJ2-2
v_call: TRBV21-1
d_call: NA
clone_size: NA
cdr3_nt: TGTGCCAGCAGCTCAGGACTAGCGGGGAGCACGGTGGCCGGGGAGCTGTTTTTT
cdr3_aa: CASSSGLAGSTVAGELFF

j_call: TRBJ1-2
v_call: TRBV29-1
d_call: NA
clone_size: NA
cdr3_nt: TGCAGCGTTGAACGGAGGTTTGTCTATGGCTACACCTTC
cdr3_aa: CSVERRFVYGYTF

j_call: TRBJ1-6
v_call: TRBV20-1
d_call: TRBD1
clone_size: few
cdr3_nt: TGCAGTGCTCCCGGGGACAGGGGGCGGAGTTCACCCCTCCACTTT
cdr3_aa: CSAPGDRGRSSPLHF

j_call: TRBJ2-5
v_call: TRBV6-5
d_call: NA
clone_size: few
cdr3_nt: TGTGCCAGCAGCCACCGTGGCGGCCAAGAGACCCAGTACTTC
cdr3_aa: CASSHRGGQETQYF

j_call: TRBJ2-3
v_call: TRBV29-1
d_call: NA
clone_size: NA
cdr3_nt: TGCAGCGTTTATTCAGGGGGGTTCACAGATACGCAGTATTTT
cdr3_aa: CSVYSGGFTDTQYF

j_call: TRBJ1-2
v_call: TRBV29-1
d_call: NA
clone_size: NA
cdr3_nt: TGCAGCGTCGATCCTCTTGGACAAGAATCCTTTAACTATGGCTACACCTTC
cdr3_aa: CSVDPLGQESFNYGYTF

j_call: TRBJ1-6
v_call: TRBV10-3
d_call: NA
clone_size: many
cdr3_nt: TGTGCCATCAGTGAGGCGGCGGCACTTTATAATTCACCCCTCCACTTT
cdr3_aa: CAISEAAALYNSPLHF

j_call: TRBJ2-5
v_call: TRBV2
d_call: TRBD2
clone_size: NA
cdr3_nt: TGTGCCAGCCTTCATCTAGCGGGGGGGCCTGCGGAGACCCAGTACTTC
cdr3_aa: CASLHLAGGPAETQYF

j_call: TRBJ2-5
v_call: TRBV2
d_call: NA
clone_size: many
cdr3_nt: TGTGCCAGCAGCCTTCAGGCGACCCAGTACTTC
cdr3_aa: CASSLQATQYF

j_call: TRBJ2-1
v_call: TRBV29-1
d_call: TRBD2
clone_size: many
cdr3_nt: TGCAGCGTTGTTTCGTTGGGACTAGCGGGGTTATCCTACAATGAGCAGTTCTTC
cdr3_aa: CSVVSLGLAGLSYNEQFF

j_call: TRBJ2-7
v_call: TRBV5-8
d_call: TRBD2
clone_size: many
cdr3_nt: TGTGCCAGCAGCTCGAGACTAGCGGGAAAGTACGAGCAGTACTTC
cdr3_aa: CASSSRLAGKYEQYF

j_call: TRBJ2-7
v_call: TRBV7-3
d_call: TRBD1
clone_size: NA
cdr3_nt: TGTGCCAGCAGCAGGCTCCCGACAGGGGTGAACGAGCAGTACTTC
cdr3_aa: CASSRLPTGVNEQYF

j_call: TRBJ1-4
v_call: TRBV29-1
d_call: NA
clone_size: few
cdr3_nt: TGCAGCGTCGGGAATGAAAAACTGTTTTTT
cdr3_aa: CSVGNEKLFF

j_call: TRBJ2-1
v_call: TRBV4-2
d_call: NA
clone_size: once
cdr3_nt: TGTGCCAGCAGCCAAGATCTAGGCGGGGCCGGTGAGCAGTTCTTC
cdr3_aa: CASSQDLGGAGEQFF

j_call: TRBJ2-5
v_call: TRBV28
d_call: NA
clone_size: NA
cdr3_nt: TGTGCCAGCAGCATGACACAGGGAGGGGGAGAGACCCAGTACTTC
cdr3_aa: CASSMTQGGGETQYF

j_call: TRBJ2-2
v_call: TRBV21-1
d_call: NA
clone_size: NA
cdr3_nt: TGTGCCAGCACCCTAAGGGGGAGGGGGCGACGACCGAACACCGGGGAGCTGTTTTTT
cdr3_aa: CASTLRGRGRRPNTGELFF

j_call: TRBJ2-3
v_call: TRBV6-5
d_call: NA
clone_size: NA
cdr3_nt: TGTGCCAGCACCCAAACCGGGACACGAAGCACAGATACGCAGTATTTT
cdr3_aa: CASTQTGTRSTDTQYF

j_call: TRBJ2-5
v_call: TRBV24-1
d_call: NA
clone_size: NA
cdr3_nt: TGTGCCACCAGTAGTGCCCTTGAGCAGTACTTC
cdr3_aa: CATSSALEQYF

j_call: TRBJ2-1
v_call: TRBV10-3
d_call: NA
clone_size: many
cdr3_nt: TGTGCCATCAGTAAATCGGGACCGCGTGATCATGAGCAGTTCTTC
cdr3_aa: CAISKSGPRDHEQFF

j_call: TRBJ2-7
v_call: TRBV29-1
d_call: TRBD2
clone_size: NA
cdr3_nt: TGCAGCGTCCCCGGGACTAGCGGGAGTGAGCAGTACTTC
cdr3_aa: CSVPGTSGSEQYF